This TCR beta chain was sequenced in a study of T cells in Graves' hyperthyroidism and ophthalmopathy. Trimming at V came to 5 bases and at J to 7 bases, leaving 7 bases not matched to a gene. The CDR3 is 13 residues long. Per the germline V gene, CDR1 is SGHAT and CDR2 is FQNNGV. Amplification of TCR beta CDR3 regions was performed using RNA transcripts as template. In the first-round RT-PCR of the TCR CDR3, the HTBI primer set was used. TCRdb passed the multiplex PCR reads through MiXCR, listing each CDR3 protein once. The sample records fewer than 600,000 distinct CDR3 sequences, less than 15% being singletons.

The sequence came from a woman aged 40 to 49 with Graves' hyperthyroidism. This chain joins TRBV11-2 and TRBJ1-2, with TRBD1 identical over 7 bases. Sequences were obtained from blood. CDR3 residues: CASSLGQASGYTF. CDR3 DNA sequence: TGTGCCAGCAGCCTTGGACAGGCGTCTGGCTACACCTTC.